The source of this T cell receptor (beta chain) is a study of long-term antiretroviral therapy in people with HIV. Across the study: The earliest specimens came about a decade ahead of the 2015 immediate-ART recommendation.

For this clone: Antigen: not known.

Study conclusions and caveats: Sampling of blood ran from the mid-2000s to the late 2010s, and older ART regimens were possibly in use. In samples taken after ART, diversity increased but remained below transplant donor control levels. Dominant in the repertoire at all time points were clones expanded before ART.

Running of the v3.0 immunoSEQ assay took place at survey level. The repertoire was sequenced with immunoSEQ multiplex PCR; TCRdb's copy has only in-frame clones and lacks some. The sample has 25,000 to 35,000 clones; nearly 95% are singletons. Germline V lookup: CDR1 LNHDA, CDR2 SQIVND (reference sequence). Deletions cut 8 bases from V and 0 bases from J, with 14 bases between. This CDR3 has 15 residues. The material was unsorted PBMCs, obtained roughly 6.5 years after starting antiretroviral therapy. The sequence came from a woman aged 40 to 50 with HIV. The chain recombines TRBV19 with TRBJ2-4; D possibly corresponds to TRBD1 (5 bases). The CDR3, as DNA: TGTGCCAGTTCCAGGGCGCAGAGAGCCAAAAACATTCAGTACTTC. Encoded protein: CASSRAQRAKNIQYF. The full variable domain, with the rest looked up from reference TRBV19 and TRBJ2-4, is DGGITQSPKYLFRKEGQNVTLSCEQNLNHDAMYWYRQDPGQGLRLIYYSQIVNDFQKGDIAEGYSVSREKKESFPLTVTSAQKNPTAFYLCASSRAQRAKNIQYFGAGTRLSVL.